This T cell receptor beta chain emerged from a study of T cell responses to AZD1222 COVID-19 vaccine. CDR3 length: 12 residues. The junction had 1 base not matched to a gene; V was cut back by 3 bases and J by 4 bases. Germline lookup yields CDR1 GTSNPN and CDR2 SVGIG (reference sequence). Method: immunoSEQ multiplex PCR; TCRdb's copy keeps in-frame clones and lacks some. The table records about 120,000 clones, about nine tenths of them present only once. This clonotype was obtained from an adult who received the AZD1222 COVID-19 vaccine. The sequenced sample was peripheral blood, obtained 28 days after the second AZD1222 dose. The chain is built from TRBV30 and TRBJ1-2; 8 bases are a match to TRBD1. CDR3 in DNA: TGTGCCTGGAGCAGGGGGCCCTATGGCTACACCTTC. Translation: CAWSRGPYGYTF.